This TCR beta chain was captured in a study of shared clonotypes between healthy human individuals. Naive-designated CD8 cells lacked CD45RO, were positively enriched for CCR7, and omitted terminally differentiated effector memory CD45RA+ cells. The donor cohort consisted entirely of Caucasian adults residing in Nashville, Tennessee. The CDR3 contains 14 residues. Germline CDR1 reads LNHDA; CDR2 reads SQIVND (reference sequence). The ends lost 5 bases at V and 3 bases at J; junction bases unmatched: 7. General study results and limits: Roughly 5% of naive CD4 clonotypes were shared across four donors. Rarefaction indicated that sorted-subset sequencing remained incomplete although depth was large.

The DNA input per sorted-subset replicate PCR was 200 to 250 ng, corresponding to some 33,000 T cell genomes. Assay used: immunoSEQ multiplex PCR; TCRdb lists only in-frame clones, some missing. In the table there are more than 2 million clones, over 85% of which are singletons. Turning to this clone: No antigen is known for it.

The J gene is TRBJ2-7, the V gene TRBV19, with 7 bases that match TRBD1. The receptor's source is a young man in good health. Some clones in this sample may be carry-over from other donors' samples. What was sequenced was naive CD8+ T cells from PBMCs. The chain's CDR3 is CASSPRTGYYEQYF. The CDR3 DNA is TGTGCCAGTAGTCCGCGGACAGGATACTACGAGCAGTACTTC.